This T cell receptor beta chain was identified in a study of tumor-infiltrating lymphocytes in primary liver carcinoma. Study-wide background: Surgical resection was the treatment these patients received for primary liver carcinoma. Samples returned roughly 3.65 to 7.13 million productive TCRbeta reads, a yield that was similar across tissue types. Overall study results and limits: Tumor-blood pairs (like tumor-adjacent pairs) overlapped less than tumor region pairs did. Owing to bulk unsorted samples, no comparison was made between CD4+ and CD8+ repertoires.

Germline DNA was also extracted, and blood RNA was taken from unsorted whole blood. A primer in the constant region served to generate TCR beta cDNA from roughly 450 ng of total RNA. Slightly modified ARM-PCR, run as three nested multiplex PCR rounds, produced the TCR beta libraries. It was with TRBV1-TRBV30 forward primers and a C-beta reverse primer that the first two PCR rounds were run, at around 11 cycles each. TCRdb independently ran MiXCR on the multiplex PCR reads; one entry per CDR3 protein. The table shows 300,000 to 350,000 distinct CDR3 sequences, with less than 70% occurring only once. Points on this clonotype: The antigen remains undetermined. A read error may account for a junction end that differs from germline.

The germline gives CDR1 MNHNY, CDR2 SVGAGI (reference sequence). The CDR3 is 15 residues long. Specimen: peripheral blood. The clonotype comes from a man aged 35 to 55 with primary liver carcinoma and hepatitis B virus infection. This chain joins TRBV6-6 and TRBJ2-6; TRBD1 might be the D (6 bases). The CDR3 sequence is CTSSLDRSGANVLTF. The CDR3 DNA is TGTACCAGCAGTCTTGACAGGTCTGGGGCTAACGTCCTGACTTTC.